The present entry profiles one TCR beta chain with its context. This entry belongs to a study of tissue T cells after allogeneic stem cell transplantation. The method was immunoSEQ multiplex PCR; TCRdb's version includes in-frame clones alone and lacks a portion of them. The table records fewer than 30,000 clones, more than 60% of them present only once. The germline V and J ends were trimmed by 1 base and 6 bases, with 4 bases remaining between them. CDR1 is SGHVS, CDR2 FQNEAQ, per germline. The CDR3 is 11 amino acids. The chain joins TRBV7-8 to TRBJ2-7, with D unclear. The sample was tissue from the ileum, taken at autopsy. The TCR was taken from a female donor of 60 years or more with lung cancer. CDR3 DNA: TGTGCCAGCAGCTTAGGGGTCGAGCAGTACTTC. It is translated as CASSLGVEQYF.